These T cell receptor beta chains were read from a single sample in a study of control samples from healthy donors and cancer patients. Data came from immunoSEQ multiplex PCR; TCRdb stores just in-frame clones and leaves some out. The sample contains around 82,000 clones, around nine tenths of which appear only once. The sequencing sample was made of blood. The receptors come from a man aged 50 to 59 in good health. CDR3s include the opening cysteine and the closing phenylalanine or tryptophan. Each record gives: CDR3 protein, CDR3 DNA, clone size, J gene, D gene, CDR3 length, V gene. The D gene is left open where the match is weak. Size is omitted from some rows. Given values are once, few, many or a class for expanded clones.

CASTRGGPGNTIYF TGTGCCTCTACCCGGGGGGGGCCTGGAAACACCATATATTTT NA TRBJ1-3 NA 14 TRBV6-5
CASREQGRTEAFF TGTGCCAGCAGAGAACAGGGGCGTACTGAAGCTTTCTTT NA TRBJ1-1 TRBD1 13 TRBV3-1/TRBV3-2
CASSLVGTGEYSGANVLTF TGTGCCAGCAGCTTAGTTGGGACAGGGGAATACTCTGGGGCCAACGTCCTGACTTTC NA TRBJ2-6 TRBD1 19 TRBV7-2
CASSLNSSGEQFF TGTGCCAGCAGCCTGAATAGTTCGGGTGAGCAGTTCTTC NA TRBJ2-1 NA 13 TRBV2
CASSRTQASYNEQFF TGTGCCAGCTCGAGGACTCAAGCGTCCTACAATGAGCAGTTCTTC once TRBJ2-1 NA 15 TRBV18
CASSRQPSGDNEQFF TGTGCCAGCAGCCGCCAGCCTAGCGGGGATAATGAGCAGTTCTTC NA TRBJ2-1 TRBD2 15 TRBV3-1/TRBV3-2
CASSQASGGNEQFF TGTGCCAGCAGCCAAGCGAGTGGGGGGAATGAGCAGTTCTTC NA TRBJ2-1 NA 14 TRBV3-1/TRBV3-2
CASSDGQMGGEKLFF TGCGCCAGCAGTGACGGACAGATGGGAGGGGAAAAACTGTTTTTT NA TRBJ1-4 NA 15 TRBV5-1
CASSLNTEAFF TGTGCCAGCAGCTTGAACACTGAAGCTTTCTTT NA TRBJ1-1 NA 11 TRBV11-2
CASTGTGSAGELFF TGCGCCAGTACCGGGACAGGGAGCGCCGGGGAGCTGTTTTTT NA TRBJ2-2 TRBD1 14 TRBV5-1
CASSFNRPYGYTF TGTGCCAGCAGCTTCAACAGGCCCTATGGCTACACCTTC once TRBJ1-2 NA 13 TRBV5-6
CATSDGSYGYTF TGTGCCACCTCGGACGGATCATATGGCTACACCTTC NA TRBJ1-2 NA 12 TRBV15
CASSLGHGISGANVLTF TGTGCCAGCAGCTTGGGACACGGAATCTCTGGGGCCAACGTCCTGACTTTC NA TRBJ2-6 NA 17 TRBV5-4
CASSGLGGTEAFF TGTGCCAGCAGCGGACTGGGCGGCACTGAAGCTTTCTTT NA TRBJ1-1 NA 13 TRBV6-5
CASSTGLREQYF TGTGCCAGCAGCACAGGGTTGCGCGAGCAGTACTTC NA TRBJ2-7 NA 12 TRBV21-1
CAWSVGTSTDTQYF TGTGCCTGGAGTGTGGGGACTAGCACAGATACGCAGTATTTT NA TRBJ2-3 NA 14 TRBV30
CASSSRGGRSYEQYF TGTGCCAGCAGCTCCAGGGGGGGGAGGTCCTACGAGCAGTACTTC NA TRBJ2-7 NA 15 TRBV7-9
CASSQDGGSTEAFF TGTGCCAGCAGCCAAGATGGGGGGAGCACTGAAGCTTTCTTT NA TRBJ1-1 NA 14 TRBV3-1/TRBV3-2